One sample yielded the 5 T cell receptor beta chains listed below, sequenced in a study of blood T cell repertoires in COVID-19. Profiling relied on immunoSEQ multiplex PCR, and the TCRdb table lists in-frame clones only, not all of them. This table has 200,000 to 300,000 clones, 75% to 90% appearing once. What was sequenced was PBMCs or T cells enriched from blood (not recorded which). These receptor sequences come from a man between 40 and 49 years old who had recovered from COVID-19.

This sequence joins TRBV21-1 and TRBJ2-7; no DNA check was done on the table's D call, TRBD1. TRBV21-1 is termed a pseudogene. The length of the CDR3 is 16 residues. The chain's CDR3 is CASSKALSAGVYEQYF. The CDR3 coding sequence is TGTGCCAGCAGCAAAGCGCTTTCGGCAGGGGTCTACGAGCAGTACTTC.

The chain uses TRBV15 and TRBJ2-7, with D perhaps matching TRBD1 (5 bases). V lost 0 bases and J lost 4, with 7 bases in between. The CDR3 extends over 13 amino acids. Germline lookup yields CDR1 LNHNV and CDR2 YYDKDF (reference sequence). DNA of the CDR3: TGTGCCACCAGCAGAGATGACAGTTACGAGCAGTACTTC. Protein: CATSRDDSYEQYF.

The CDR3, as DNA: TGTGCCAGCAGTTTATGGGTGAGCGACGAGCAGTACTTC. This sequence encodes CASSLWVSDEQYF. J is TRBJ2-7 and V is TRBV12-3 or TRBV12-4; D gene unclear. Trimming took 2 bases from V and 5 from J, leaving 10 bases between them. This CDR3 region has 13 residues.

This clone has a single count. V is TRBV7-2 and J is TRBJ1-5, with 10 nucleotides matching TRBD1. The trim removed 5 bases at V and 7 bases at J, leaving 5 bases unmatched. The CDR3 is 14 amino acids. Germline V gene data show CDR1 as SGHTA and CDR2 as FQGNSA. The CDR3 DNA reads as TGTGCCAGCAGCGCGACAGGGGGCGGCCAGCCCCAGCATTTT. Translated: CASSATGGGQPQHF.

V gene TRBV28 combines with J gene TRBJ1-4, with TRBD1 matching 8 bases. The CDR3 loop spans 13 amino acids. J gave up 12 bases and V 7 bases, and 10 bases lay outside the gene matches. From germline, CDR1 is MDHEN and CDR2 SYDVKM. The CDR3 region has the DNA TGTGCCAGCATCTTAGACGGACAGGGTGAACTGTTTTTT. Translation: CASILDGQGELFF.